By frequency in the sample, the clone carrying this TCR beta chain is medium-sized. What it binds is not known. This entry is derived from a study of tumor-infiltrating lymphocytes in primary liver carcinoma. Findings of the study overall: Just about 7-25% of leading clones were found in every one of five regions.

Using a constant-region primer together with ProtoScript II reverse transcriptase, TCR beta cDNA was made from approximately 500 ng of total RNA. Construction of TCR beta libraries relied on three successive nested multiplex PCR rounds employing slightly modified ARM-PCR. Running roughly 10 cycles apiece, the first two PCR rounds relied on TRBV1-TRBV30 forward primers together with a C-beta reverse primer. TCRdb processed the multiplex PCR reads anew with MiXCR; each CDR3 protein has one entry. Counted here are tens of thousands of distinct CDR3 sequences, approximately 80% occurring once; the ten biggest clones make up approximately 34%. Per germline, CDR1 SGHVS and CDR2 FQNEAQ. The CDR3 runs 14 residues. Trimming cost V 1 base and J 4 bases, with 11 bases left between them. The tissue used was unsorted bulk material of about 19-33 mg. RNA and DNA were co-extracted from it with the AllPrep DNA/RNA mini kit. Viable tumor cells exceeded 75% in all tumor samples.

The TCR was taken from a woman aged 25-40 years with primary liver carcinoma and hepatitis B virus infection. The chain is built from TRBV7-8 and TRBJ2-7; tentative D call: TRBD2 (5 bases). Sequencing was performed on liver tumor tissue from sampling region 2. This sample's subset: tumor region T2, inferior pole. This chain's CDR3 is CASSLGGFGYEQYF. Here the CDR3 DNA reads TGTGCCAGCAGCTTAGGAGGGTTCGGTTACGAGCAGTACTTC.